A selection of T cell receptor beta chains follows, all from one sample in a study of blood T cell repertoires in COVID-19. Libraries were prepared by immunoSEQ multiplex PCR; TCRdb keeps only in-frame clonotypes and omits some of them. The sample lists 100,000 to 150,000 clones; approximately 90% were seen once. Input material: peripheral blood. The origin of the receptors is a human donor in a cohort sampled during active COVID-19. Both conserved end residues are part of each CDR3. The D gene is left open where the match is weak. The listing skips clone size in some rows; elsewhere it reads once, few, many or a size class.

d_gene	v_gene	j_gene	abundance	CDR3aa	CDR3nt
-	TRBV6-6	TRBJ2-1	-	CASSYSSLEQFF	TGTGCCAGCAGTTACTCGTCACTTGAGCAGTTCTTC
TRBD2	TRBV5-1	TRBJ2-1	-	CASSLASSGGALQFF	TGCGCCAGCAGCTTGGCGTCTAGCGGGGGTGCTTTGCAGTTCTTC
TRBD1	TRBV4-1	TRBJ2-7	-	CASSRTGTGISSYEQYF	TGCGCCAGCAGCCGAACCGGGACAGGGATTTCCTCCTACGAGCAGTACTTC
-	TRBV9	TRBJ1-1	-	CASSPRGGLNTEAFF	TGTGCCAGCAGCCCGCGAGGGGGTCTGAACACTGAAGCTTTCTTT
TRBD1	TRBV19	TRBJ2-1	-	CASRPAGTGMIVLFF	TGTGCCAGTAGACCAGCCGGGACAGGGATGATCGTTCTGTTCTTC
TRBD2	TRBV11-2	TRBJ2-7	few	CASSLGASGDSYEQYF	TGTGCCAGCAGCTTAGGGGCTAGCGGGGACTCCTACGAGCAGTACTTC
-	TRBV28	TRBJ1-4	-	CASSPGGSTNEKLFF	TGTGCCAGCAGCCCTGGCGGATCAACTAATGAAAAACTGTTTTTT
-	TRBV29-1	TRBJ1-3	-	CSVVGGFGNTIYF	TGCAGCGTTGTCGGGGGGTTCGGAAACACCATATATTTT
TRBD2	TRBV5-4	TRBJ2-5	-	CASSLELAGGSGGTQYF	TGTGCCAGCAGCTTGGAACTAGCGGGAGGGTCAGGAGGGACCCAGTACTTC
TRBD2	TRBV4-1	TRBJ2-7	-	CASSQAASGDYEQYF	TGCGCCAGCAGCCAAGCTGCTAGCGGGGACTACGAGCAGTACTTC
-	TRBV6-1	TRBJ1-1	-	CASSEALQSLAEAFF	TGTGCCAGCAGTGAAGCGCTCCAGTCCCTTGCTGAAGCTTTCTTT
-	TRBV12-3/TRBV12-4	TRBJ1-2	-	CASSGRVGHGYTF	TGTGCCAGCAGCGGCAGGGTAGGGCATGGCTACACCTTC
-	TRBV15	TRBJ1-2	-	CATSRELRENYGYTF	TGTGCCACCAGCAGAGAGTTACGGGAGAACTATGGCTACACCTTC
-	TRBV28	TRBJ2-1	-	CASSIGRERGSYNEQFF	TGTGCCAGCAGTATCGGACGGGAGAGGGGATCGTACAATGAGCAGTTCTTC
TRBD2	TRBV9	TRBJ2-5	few	CASSVGSGGRETQYF	TGTGCCAGCAGCGTAGGTAGCGGGGGGCGGGAGACCCAGTACTTC
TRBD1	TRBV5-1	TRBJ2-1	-	CASSSTGGALNEQFF	TGCGCCAGCAGCTCGACAGGGGGCGCACTGAATGAGCAGTTCTTC